Here is one TCR beta chain with its context. What it binds is unknown. The data were taken from a study of T cell responses to AZD1222 COVID-19 vaccine. The method was immunoSEQ multiplex PCR; TCRdb's version includes in-frame clones alone and lacks a portion of them. The sample lists 90,000 to 120,000 clones; around nine tenths were seen once. The study's findings and limits: Among the donors, most were white British and more were female, and clonal diversity was possibly underestimated. A rise in Spike-specific TCR breadth and depth followed two AZD1222 doses.

The sequencing used peripheral blood, collected 28 days after the second AZD1222 dose. This receptor was obtained from an adult who received the AZD1222 COVID-19 vaccine.

CDR3 residues: CASSPWGVQETQYF. CDR3 nucleotides: TGCGCCAGCAGCCCATGGGGGGTCCAAGAGACCCAGTACTTC. The chain is built from TRBV4-1 and TRBJ2-5; D is possibly TRBD2 (6 bases). Per the germline V gene, CDR1 is MGHRA and CDR2 is YSYEKL. The CDR3 sequence is 14 residues long. The ends were cut back, 4 bases at V and 1 base at J, with 10 bases in the middle.